This TCR beta chain comes out of a study of CD8+CD57+ T cells in acquired aplastic anemia. Study summary: The sorted CD4+ and CD8+ cells yielded an average around 3 ug of DNA. Healthy donors averaged roughly 11 million reads for CD4+ cells. Overall study findings and caveats: Comparison of patients with controls identified about 30 shared CD8+ CDR3 sequences. The study found no significant CD8+ Simpson's diversity difference between patients and controls.

Genomic DNA was employed as the template in profiling TCR beta VDJ and CDR3. TCRdb called the reads again in MiXCR, with one record for every CDR3 protein. The top ten hold 16% of the sample, which has fewer than 250,000 distinct CDR3 sequences, around 59% seen once. This CDR3 has 11 amino acids. Trimming left V 11 bases short and J 6 bases short, with 12 bases between. Germline CDR1 is SNHLY and CDR2 is FYNNEI. This clonotype was seen many times. No antigen is known for it. The sequenced material came from sorted CD4+, CD8+, or CD8+CD57+ T cells (not recorded which) from PBMCs. V gene TRBV2 combines with J gene TRBJ2-3; D assignment may be TRBD1 or TRBD2 (5 bases each). This TCR derives from a human donor in good health, serving as a control. The CDR3 region is CAGPWGDTQYF. The DNA for the CDR3 is TGTGCCGGTCCCTGGGGGGATACGCAGTATTTT. Full variable domain (outside the CDR3, taken from reference TRBV2 and TRBJ2-3): EPEVTQTPSHQVTQMGQEVILRCVPISNHLYFYWYRQILGQKVEFLVSFYNNEISEKSEIFDDQFSVERPDGSNFTLKIRSTKLEDSAMYFCAGPWGDTQYFGPGTRLTVL.